This passage covers 28 T cell receptor beta chains from one sample sequenced in a study of T cells in Graves' hyperthyroidism and ophthalmopathy. TCR beta CDR3 regions were amplified from RNA transcripts. The primer set for the first-round RT-PCR of the TCR CDR3 was HTBI. TCRdb processed the multiplex PCR reads anew with MiXCR; each CDR3 protein has one entry. Of over 300,000 distinct CDR3 sequences detected, approximately 15% appear once; the ten largest clones hold 9.5% to 12%. Material for sequencing was blood. These receptors were collected from an older woman with Graves' hyperthyroidism.

The chain is built from TRBV7-8 and TRBJ1-5, with TRBD1 as a possible D gene (5 bases). Trimming took 0 bases from V and 7 from J, leaving 13 bases between them. There are 15 residues in the CDR3. The germline CDR1 and CDR2 sequences are SGHVS and FQNEAQ. The CDR3 sequence: CASSLAAGTGQPQHF. Here the CDR3 DNA reads TGTGCCAGCAGCTTAGCTGCCGGGACGGGGCAGCCCCAGCATTTT.

This clonotype has ten or more counts. This rearrangement joins TRBV5-1 to TRBJ2-7; weak D call: TRBD2 (5 bases). From germline, CDR1 is SGHRS and CDR2 YFSETQ. The length of the CDR3 is 19 residues. Between the trimmed V and J ends, which lost 0 bases and 0 bases, there was a span of 22 bases. CDR3 loop: CASSLDLGGKADLSYEQYF. The CDR3 nucleotides are TGCGCCAGCAGCTTGGATTTGGGCGGCAAAGCGGACCTCTCCTACGAGCAGTACTTC.

This clonotype was observed many times. The chain uses TRBV27 and TRBJ2-1; the D call may be TRBD1 or TRBD2 (5 bases each). The CDR3 contains 15 residues. From germline, CDR1 is MNHEY and CDR2 SMNVEV (reference sequence). Trimming left V 5 bases short and J 3 bases short, with 14 bases between. This chain's CDR3 is CASSPAGTDYNEQFF. CDR3 nucleotides: TGTGCCAGCAGTCCTGCCGGGACGGACTACAATGAGCAGTTCTTC.

This clonotype was counted many times. This chain uses TRBV20-1 with TRBJ2-4, with a weak D call TRBD2 (7 bases). The CDR3 is made up of 14 amino acids. V lost 3 bases and J lost 9, with 18 bases in between. Germline CDR1 is DFQATT and CDR2 is SNEGSKA (reference sequence). As DNA, the CDR3 is TGCAGTGCTAGGGTTGGGGGAGGGGGGAGCATTCAGTACTTC. Its protein is CSARVGGGGSIQYF.

This clonotype has at least ten counts. The chain couples TRBV7-9 to TRBJ1-5; perhaps TRBD1 as D (5 bases). Trimming pared 1 base from V and 3 bases from J, leaving 10 bases between. This CDR3 is built from 15 residues. The germline V gene encodes CDR1 SEHNR and CDR2 FQNEAQ (reference sequence). CDR3 nucleotides: TGTGCCAGCAGCTTAGGAGACAGCCACAATCAGCCCCAGCATTTT. Encoded protein: CASSLGDSHNQPQHF.

In its sample, this clonotype was seen many times. The J gene is TRBJ2-1, the V gene TRBV7-6; 12 bases align to TRBD2. Germline values: CDR1 SGHVS, CDR2 FNYEAQ. The CDR3 is made up of 15 amino acids. V lost 2 bases and J lost 8; bases outside the gene matches: 4. The CDR3, as DNA: TGTGCCAGCAGCTTAATGACTAGCGGGAGCGATGAGCAGTTCTTC. Residues: CASSLMTSGSDEQFF.

The chain links TRBV6-1 to TRBJ1-1; 8 nucleotides align to TRBD1. The V gene end was trimmed by 4 bases and the J gene end by 14 bases; junction bases not matched to a gene: 6. This CDR3 is built from 11 residues. Germline loops: CDR1 MNHNS, CDR2 SASEGT. The CDR3 sequence: CASSGTGGAFF. CDR3 nucleotide sequence: TGTGCCAGCAGTGGAACAGGGGGGGCCTTCTTT.

The table lists this clonotype with many counts. The rearrangement links TRBV6-1 to TRBJ2-7, with a tentative D call TRBD1 (5 bases). The CDR3 covers 14 residues. The V and J ends lost 3 bases and 4 bases respectively, with 13 bases between them. The V gene's germline CDR1 is MNHNS and CDR2 SASEGT. The CDR3 nucleotides are TGTGCCAGCAGTGATCTCTCCAGGGCTTACGAGCAGTACTTC. Translating it yields CASSDLSRAYEQYF.

The table lists this clonotype with many counts. The chain uses TRBV7-8 and TRBJ1-5; no firm D call. Germline CDR1 is SGHVS and CDR2 is FQNEAQ. The length of the CDR3 is 15 residues. Between the trimmed V and J ends, which lost 5 bases and 3 bases, there was a span of 14 bases. DNA for the CDR3: TGTGCCAGCAGCCCTGATCCTCAATCCAATCAGCCCCAGCATTTT. Translating gives CASSPDPQSNQPQHF.

This clonotype occurred many times. The V gene is TRBV27, the J gene TRBJ2-7; TRBD1 matches at 7 bases. Trimming at V came to 9 bases and at J to 2 bases, leaving 4 bases not matched to a gene. The CDR3 extends over 12 amino acids. The germline V gene encodes CDR1 MNHEY and CDR2 SMNVEV (reference sequence). The CDR3 coding sequence is TGTGCCAGTAAGGGACAGCCCTACGAGCAGTACTTC. Protein: CASKGQPYEQYF.

This clonotype was seen ten or more times. The chain recombines TRBV3-1 with TRBJ2-3, with TRBD2 matching 13 bases. Germline lookup yields CDR1 LGHDT and CDR2 YNNKEL (reference sequence). Trimming removed 3 bases from V and 4 bases from J; junction bases left unmatched: 10. This CDR3 region has 18 residues. The CDR3 sequence is CASSHELGTSGTSDTQYF. In nucleotides, the CDR3 is TGTGCCAGCAGCCATGAATTGGGGACTAGCGGGACGTCAGATACGCAGTATTTT.

The V and J genes are TRBV7-9 and TRBJ1-2, with D perhaps matching TRBD1 (5 bases). Germline CDR1 is SEHNR and CDR2 is FQNEAQ (reference sequence). This CDR3 comprises 14 residues. With 5 bases removed from V and 2 bases from J, the gap between germline ends came to 12 bases. Here the CDR3 reads CASSGQTGNYGYTF. CDR3 DNA sequence: TGTGCCAGCAGCGGACAAACTGGGAACTATGGCTACACCTTC.

The gene calls are TRBV19 and TRBJ2-5; D unresolved. V was clipped by 5 bases and J by 1 base, with 14 bases between them. Per the germline V gene, CDR1 is LNHDA and CDR2 is SQIVND (reference sequence). This CDR3 contains 15 residues. CDR3 in DNA: TGTGCCAGTAGTCGTGGCAGTTGGGGCCAAGAGACCCAGTACTTC. The encoded protein is CASSRGSWGQETQYF. The entire variable domain, with the rest obtained from reference TRBV19 and TRBJ2-5, is as follows: DGGITQSPKYLFRKEGQNVTLSCEQNLNHDAMYWYRQDPGQGLRLIYYSQIVNDFQKGDIAEGYSVSREKKESFPLTVTSAQKNPTAFYLCASSRGSWGQETQYFGPGTRLLVL.

This clonotype showed up many times. This chain joins TRBV11-3 and TRBJ2-5, with a possible D match to TRBD2 (6 bases). Germline CDR1 and CDR2: SGHNT and YENEEA. V lost 5 bases to trimming and J lost 2 bases, with 12 bases between them. CDR3 length equals 14 residues. The DNA of the CDR3 is TGTGCCAGCAGCAGGGACTTTTTACAAGAGACCCAGTACTTC. Residues: CASSRDFLQETQYF.

This clonotype was counted many times. The rearrangement joins TRBV28 to TRBJ1-1, with D possibly matching TRBD1 (5 bases). Germline CDR1 reads MDHEN; CDR2 reads SYDVKM. V was clipped by 5 bases and J by 3 bases, with 19 bases between them. CDR3 length: 16 amino acids. The CDR3 sequence is CASSPGIWGYDTEAFF. CDR3 nucleotide sequence: TGTGCCAGCAGTCCGGGGATTTGGGGGTACGACACTGAAGCTTTCTTT.

Concerning this clonotype itself: A much more abundant neighbour one base away suggests this may be a read error. The gene calls are TRBV27 and TRBJ2-7; D perhaps matches TRBD2 (6 bases). Trimming took 4 bases from V and 3 from J, leaving 10 bases between them. CDR3 length equals 13 residues. Germline V lookup: CDR1 MNHEY, CDR2 SMNVEV (reference sequence). Here the CDR3 reads CASSSDGGYEQYF. DNA for the CDR3: TGTGCCAGCAGTTCGGACGGGGGCTACGAGCAGTACTTC.

As concerns this clonotype: Since the CDR3 does not end with the conserved phenylalanine or tryptophan, this likely comes from a read error. This chain links TRBV28 with TRBJ2-1; perhaps TRBD2 as D (5 bases). The CDR3 covers 12 residues. Per germline, CDR1 MDHEN and CDR2 SYDVKM. Trimming shortened V by 6 bases and J by 7 bases, and 10 bases separated the two germline ends. The CDR3 spells CASRPRRNEQFC. CDR3 in DNA: TGTGCCAGCAGGCCGAGGAGGAATGAGCAGTTCTGC.

In its sample, this clonotype was seen a few times. The rearrangement uses TRBV28 and TRBJ1-4; no reliable D call. The CDR3 sequence is 14 residues long. Looked up from germline, CDR1 is MDHEN and CDR2 is SYDVKM. The V and J ends lost 6 bases and 8 bases respectively, with 16 bases between them. The CDR3 is CASSSGGLGEKLFF. CDR3 coding DNA: TGTGCCAGCAGCTCCGGAGGGCTTGGAGAAAAACTGTTTTTT.

This clonotype was seen at least ten times. The chain recombines TRBV20-1 with TRBJ2-1; 13 bases map to TRBD2. The germline CDR1 and CDR2 sequences are DFQATT and SNEGSKA (reference sequence). V shed 6 bases, J shed 3 bases, and the junction held 8 bases outside the gene matches. The CDR3 consists of 16 residues. The CDR3 nucleotides read TGCAGTGCCAGTACACTAGCGGGAGGGCACTACAATGAGCAGTTCTTC. Protein: CSASTLAGGHYNEQFF.

This clonotype was counted at least ten times. CDR3 loop: CASSFLTGESYEQYF. CDR3 DNA sequence: TGCGCCAGCAGCTTTTTGACAGGGGAGTCCTACGAGCAGTACTTC. The chain links TRBV5-1 to TRBJ2-7, with TRBD1 matching 8 bases. The germline gives CDR1 SGHRS, CDR2 YFSETQ. There are 15 residues in the CDR3. V dropped 2 bases and J dropped 1; count of bases not matched to a gene: 5.

This clonotype was recorded many times. The chain uses TRBV6-5 and TRBJ1-4; the match to TRBD1 covers 7 bases. CDR3 length: 15 residues. Germline trimming cut 0 bases from V and 8 bases from J; bases unmatched to any gene: 6. CDR1 and CDR2 (germline): MNHEY, SVGAGI. CDR3 sequence: CASSYSKQGQEKLFF. CDR3 sequence (DNA): TGTGCCAGCAGTTACTCGAAACAGGGACAGGAAAAACTGTTTTTT.

This clonotype has only a few counts. The J gene is TRBJ2-4, the V gene TRBV7-9, with a possible D match to TRBD1 (6 bases). The CDR3 has 15 amino acids. Germline CDR1 is SEHNR and CDR2 is FQNEAQ (reference sequence). Trimming removed 5 bases at V and 3 bases at J, with 14 bases between. For the CDR3, the DNA is TGTGCCAGCAGCAAACCGGGACACCTCAAAAACATTCAGTACTTC. Translated, it gives CASSKPGHLKNIQYF.

This clonotype showed up many times. V is TRBV2 and J is TRBJ2-1; 10 bases line up with TRBD2. With 6 bases clipped from V and 8 bases from J, the junction kept 7 bases outside the gene matches. The CDR3 is 14 amino acids. The germline V gene has CDR1 SNHLY and CDR2 FYNNEI. The CDR3 region is CASREGTSVHEQFF. CDR3 coding DNA: TGTGCCAGCAGGGAGGGGACTAGCGTCCATGAGCAGTTCTTC.

Turning to this clonotype: A much larger clone lies a single base off, so this may be a read error. The CDR3 does not end in the conserved phenylalanine or tryptophan, so this is likely a read error. The J gene is TRBJ1-1, the V gene TRBV7-9; D may be TRBD1 (5 bases). The germline V gene has CDR1 SEHNR and CDR2 FQNEAQ (reference sequence). The CDR3 has 16 amino acids. V gave up 5 bases and J gave up 0 bases, with 16 bases separating them. Written as DNA, the CDR3 is TGTGCCAGCAGCCCAGGACCAGGGTATGTGAACACTGAAGCTTTCTCT. Protein product: CASSPGPGYVNTEAFS.

This clonotype was recorded a few times. The gene calls are TRBV4-1 and TRBJ1-6; D unclear. There are 14 residues in the CDR3. Trimming stripped 4 bases from V and 7 bases from J, with 11 bases between. Germline assignment: CDR1 MGHRA and CDR2 YSYEKL. CDR3 DNA sequence: TGCGCCAGCAGCCTCGGACCCGAGAATTCACCCCTCCACTTT. Translated, it gives CASSLGPENSPLHF.

This clonotype was observed a few times. The J gene is TRBJ2-2, the V gene TRBV19; 10 bases line up with TRBD1. Germline assignment: CDR1 LNHDA and CDR2 SQIVND (reference sequence). CDR3 length equals 15 residues. The trim removed 6 bases at V and 0 bases at J, leaving 1 base unmatched. CDR3 region: CASRGQGANTGELFF. The CDR3 DNA reads TGTGCCAGTAGAGGACAGGGGGCGAACACCGGGGAGCTGTTTTTT.

Many counts were recorded for this clonotype. The CDR3 here is CASSTRTSGATDTQYF. The CDR3 coding sequence is TGCGCCAGCAGCACCCGGACTAGCGGAGCGACAGATACGCAGTATTTT. The gene calls are TRBV5-1 and TRBJ2-3, with TRBD2 matching over 10 bases. Germline CDR1 and CDR2: SGHRS and YFSETQ. V lost 4 bases and J lost 3; bases outside the gene matches: 8. The CDR3 runs 16 residues.

A word on this clonotype: This sequence may be a read error, since a much larger clone differs from it by one base. The chain combines TRBV3-1 with TRBJ2-5, with D uncertain. The germline V gene has CDR1 LGHDT and CDR2 YNNKEL (reference sequence). The CDR3 runs to 12 residues. In DNA form, the CDR3 reads TGTGCCGGCAGTACTAATAAAGAGACCCAGTACTTC. Protein product: CAGSTNKETQYF.